The 28 T cell receptor beta chains below come from one sample, sequenced in a study of early T cells in non-severe SARS-CoV-2 infection. TCRdb re-analysed the 5' RACE reads in MiXCR, keeping a single row per CDR3 protein. The table lists 98,000 or so distinct CDR3 sequences, around 10% of them singletons. Material for sequencing was whole blood. All receptors derive from an adult who was a healthcare worker with PCR-confirmed SARS-CoV-2 infection or an uninfected control (not recorded which).

The V and J genes are TRBV20-1 and TRBJ2-1; no definite D call. The CDR3 extends over 14 amino acids. Between the trimmed V and J ends, which lost 5 bases and 2 bases, there was a span of 13 bases. The germline V gene encodes CDR1 DFQATT and CDR2 SNEGSKA (reference sequence). CDR3 residues: CSAPPPVTYNEQFF. CDR3 coding DNA: TGCAGTGCTCCCCCCCCGGTGACCTACAATGAGCAGTTCTTC.

This clonotype has at least ten counts. The chain joins TRBV20-1 to TRBJ2-6, with 8 bases lining up with TRBD2. The CDR3 is 15 amino acids. The ends lost 6 bases at V and 0 bases at J; junction bases unmatched: 4. Germline CDR1 DFQATT, CDR2 SNEGSKA (reference sequence). The CDR3 sequence is CSAHLAGSGANVLTF. The CDR3 region has the DNA TGCAGTGCGCATCTAGCGGGCTCTGGGGCCAACGTCCTGACTTTC.

This clonotype was counted at least ten times. The chain uses TRBV2 and TRBJ1-3; D may be TRBD1 (6 bases). Germline V gene data show CDR1 as SNHLY and CDR2 as FYNNEI. The CDR3 is 17 amino acids. V lost 4 bases, J lost 4 bases, and 20 bases lay in between. The CDR3 nucleotides read TGTGCCAGCAGTGCTTTTGGGGGGCCGGCCTACGGAAACACCATATATTTT. Translated, it gives CASSAFGGPAYGNTIYF.

V gene TRBV5-4 combines with J gene TRBJ2-2, with D possibly TRBD2 on 5 matching bases. V lost 0 bases and J lost 1, with 10 bases in between. The CDR3 covers 16 residues. CDR1 SGHNT and CDR2 YYREEE come from the germline V gene (reference sequence). CDR3 DNA sequence: TGTGCCAGCAGCTTGGGAGGGCAGATGAACACCGGGGAGCTGTTTTTT. It is translated as CASSLGGQMNTGELFF.

The chain links TRBV2 to TRBJ2-7, with D unclear. The CDR3 spans 13 residues. Trimming removed 6 bases at V and 0 bases at J, with 9 bases between. The germline V gene encodes CDR1 SNHLY and CDR2 FYNNEI. CDR3 DNA: TGTGCCAGCAGCCCCGGTCACTCCTACGAGCAGTACTTC. Its translation: CASSPGHSYEQYF.

The J gene is TRBJ1-2, the V gene TRBV9; no definite D call. The CDR3 length is 13 residues. CDR1 and CDR2 (germline): SGDLS, YYNGEE. Trimming removed 4 bases at V and 4 bases at J, with 11 bases between. The CDR3 protein is CASSLDGFYGYTF. In DNA, the CDR3 is TGTGCCAGCAGCTTGGACGGGTTCTATGGCTACACCTTC.

This clonotype has ten or more counts. The rearrangement links TRBV11-1 to TRBJ2-4; D gene ambiguous. CDR1 is SGHAT and CDR2 is FQDESV in the germline V gene (reference sequence). CDR3 size: 14 residues. Trimming removed 3 bases from V and 8 bases from J, with 14 bases in between. In DNA form, the CDR3 reads TGTGCCAGCAGCTTTCCGGCGTCTGCGGACATTCAGTACTTC. Translating it yields CASSFPASADIQYF.

This clonotype showed up many times. CDR3 nucleotides: TGTGCCAGCAGCTTAGGACAGACTGGGGCCAACGTCCTGACTTTC. Protein product: CASSLGQTGANVLTF. This rearrangement joins TRBV7-7 to TRBJ2-6; possible D gene TRBD1, 5 bases. V lost 1 base to trimming and J lost 2 bases, with 6 bases between them. Per the germline V gene, CDR1 is SSHAT and CDR2 is FNYEAQ (reference sequence). This CDR3 comprises 15 residues.

This chain joins TRBV3-1 and TRBJ2-3; D is perhaps TRBD1 or TRBD2 (6 bases each). The CDR3 contains 18 residues. Germline CDR1 LGHDT, CDR2 YNNKEL (reference sequence). The ends were cut back, 2 bases at V and 3 bases at J, with 21 bases in the middle. The CDR3 DNA reads as TGTGCCAGCAGCCAAAAAGGGGGGCAAATCCCTTCGACAGATACGCAGTATTTT. This translates into CASSQKGGQIPSTDTQYF.

This chain connects TRBV20-1 to TRBJ1-2, with TRBD1 as a possible D gene (6 bases). Per germline, CDR1 DFQATT and CDR2 SNEGSKA (reference sequence). V dropped 5 bases and J dropped 10 bases, with 23 bases sitting between them. The CDR3 sequence is 14 residues long. The CDR3: CSARDPRTANAYTF. The CDR3 DNA follows: TGCAGTGCTCGGGATCCCCGGACAGCCAACGCCTACACCTTC.

The chain has TRBV10-3 and TRBJ2-1, with 8 nucleotides matching TRBD2. The CDR3 contains 13 residues. Per germline, CDR1 ENHRY and CDR2 SYGVKD. J lost 11 bases, V lost 2 bases, and 5 bases had no gene match. CDR3 DNA: TGTGCCATCAGTGAGGTCAGCGGGAGACAGCAGTTCTTC. Encoded protein: CAISEVSGRQQFF.

J is TRBJ1-2 and V is TRBV6-2 or TRBV6-3; 9 bases fit TRBD1. The CDR3 has 14 amino acids. V lost 5 bases, J lost 5 bases, and 6 bases stayed unmatched. CDR1 is MNHEY and CDR2 is SVGEGT in the germline V gene. The chain's CDR3 is CASSLRDRVYGYTF. The CDR3 region has the DNA TGTGCCAGCAGTCTCCGGGACAGGGTGTATGGCTACACCTTC.

V and J are TRBV12-3 or TRBV12-4 and TRBJ2-1; D gene uncertain. CDR3 size: 13 residues. V lost 6 bases and J 10 bases, leaving 16 bases between the germline ends. The DNA of the CDR3 is TGTGCCAGCAGCCCGCCGGGCCTCTGGGAGCAGTTCTTC. Amino acids: CASSPPGLWEQFF.

This clonotype was picked up many times. The chain links TRBV10-3 to TRBJ1-1, with TRBD1 matching 8 bases. J gave up 4 bases and V 4 bases, and 5 bases lay outside the gene matches. CDR3 length equals 14 residues. CDR1 ENHRY and CDR2 SYGVKD come from the germline V gene. This CDR3 reads CAISGFDRGTEAFF. The CDR3 DNA reads as TGTGCCATCAGTGGATTTGACAGGGGCACTGAAGCTTTCTTT.

This clonotype was detected many times. The J gene is TRBJ2-2, the V gene TRBV7-9, with D unresolved. V was cut by 7 bases and J by 6 bases, with 9 bases left in between. Looked up from germline, CDR1 is SEHNR and CDR2 is FQNEAQ (reference sequence). The CDR3 has 12 amino acids. CDR3 loop: CASTSRAGELFF. The CDR3 coding sequence is TGTGCCAGCACCAGTCGTGCCGGGGAGCTGTTTTTT.

The chain combines TRBV4-1 with TRBJ2-3, with 7 bases identical to TRBD2. V was clipped by 0 bases and J by 0 bases; unmatched bases: 9. CDR1 and CDR2 (germline): MGHRA, YSYEKL. The CDR3 runs 18 residues. The CDR3 here is CASSQDGRLAVSTDTQYF. As DNA, the CDR3 is TGCGCCAGCAGCCAAGATGGTAGGCTAGCGGTTAGCACAGATACGCAGTATTTT.

The V call is TRBV6-6, the J call TRBJ1-2; 9 nucleotides match TRBD1. The CDR3 is 15 amino acids. Losses at the gene ends were 0 bases for V and 8 bases for J; bases not matched to a gene: 7. In germline, CDR1 is MNHNY, CDR2 SVGAGI (reference sequence). CDR3 in DNA: TGTGCCAGCAGTTACTCCGGGACAGGGCTAAGCGGCTACACCTTC. It yields the protein CASSYSGTGLSGYTF.

Only a few counts were recorded for this clonotype. The rearrangement joins TRBV20-1 to TRBJ2-1; the match to TRBD2 covers 11 bases. The CDR3 extends over 15 amino acids. CDR1 and CDR2 (germline): DFQATT, SNEGSKA (reference sequence). The trim removed 5 bases at V and 6 bases at J, leaving 9 bases unmatched. The CDR3 nucleotides are TGCAGTGCTCCACTAGCGGGAGTGCGGGGCAATGAGCAGTTCTTC. This sequence encodes CSAPLAGVRGNEQFF.

V and J are TRBV28 and TRBJ2-5; D might be TRBD1 (6 bases). The germline CDR1 and CDR2 sequences are MDHEN and SYDVKM. The length of the CDR3 is 14 residues. Trimming shortened V by 5 bases and J by 2 bases, and 12 bases separated the two germline ends. CDR3: CASSTGTRQETQYF. For the CDR3, the DNA is TGTGCCAGCAGTACCGGGACAAGACAAGAGACCCAGTACTTC.

This clonotype has just a few counts. The V gene is TRBV11-3, the J gene TRBJ2-2, with D possibly TRBD1 on 5 matching bases. V was shortened by 3 bases and J by 1 base, with 9 bases between the two germline ends. The CDR3 is 15 amino acids. Germline-derived CDR1 and CDR2 are SGHNT and YENEEA. CDR3 sequence (DNA): TGTGCCAGCAGCTTTTCAGGGCTGAACACCGGGGAGCTGTTTTTT. Translating gives CASSFSGLNTGELFF.

J is TRBJ2-4 and V is TRBV3-1; 8 bases map to TRBD2. V lost 5 bases and J lost 6; bases outside the gene matches: 18. The CDR3 runs to 18 residues. Per the germline V gene, CDR1 is LGHDT and CDR2 is YNNKEL (reference sequence). CDR3 loop: CASSFSTLLSGSLNIQYF. The CDR3 DNA sequence: TGTGCCAGCAGCTTCTCGACTCTATTGAGCGGGAGTCTAAACATTCAGTACTTC.

The rearrangement joins TRBV28 to TRBJ2-1; D not resolved. This CDR3 spans 11 amino acids. The germline V gene encodes CDR1 MDHEN and CDR2 SYDVKM. V lost 3 bases, J lost 14 bases, and 11 bases lay in between. This chain's CDR3 is CASSFRSRKFF. The CDR3 DNA is TGTGCCAGCAGTTTTCGATCGAGGAAGTTCTTC.

This clonotype appeared many times. This rearrangement joins TRBV3-1 to TRBJ2-7; 8 bases agree with TRBD2. The CDR3 is 16 residues long. Germline V lookup: CDR1 LGHDT, CDR2 YNNKEL (reference sequence). Germline trimming cut 6 bases from V and 5 bases from J; bases unmatched to any gene: 15. CDR3 nucleotides: TGTGCCAGCAGAGACGAGTCCGGGAGGGCTGCCCACGAGCAGTACTTC. This gives the protein CASRDESGRAAHEQYF.

Many counts were recorded for this clonotype. V and J are TRBV27 and TRBJ2-1, with D possibly matching TRBD1 (5 bases). Trimming removed 5 bases at V and 7 bases at J, with 21 bases between. CDR3 length: 16 residues. Germline V lookup: CDR1 MNHEY, CDR2 SMNVEV (reference sequence). The CDR3 is CASSTLAGFRGNEQFF. In DNA form, the CDR3 reads TGTGCCAGCAGTACCTTGGCAGGGTTTAGGGGAAATGAGCAGTTCTTC.

This clonotype turned up a few times. The chain employs TRBV6-1 and TRBJ1-5; D call uncertain. The CDR3 length is 15 residues. The V and J ends lost 7 bases and 4 bases respectively, with 17 bases between them. Germline lookup yields CDR1 MNHNS and CDR2 SASEGT. Written as DNA, the CDR3 is TGTGCCAGCAAATACAGAGGCGGGATAAATCAGCCCCAGCATTTT. Residues: CASKYRGGINQPQHF.

The genes are TRBV5-6 and TRBJ2-7; 11 nucleotides agree with TRBD1. This CDR3 is built from 16 residues. Losses at the gene ends were 4 bases for V and 0 bases for J; bases not matched to a gene: 6. The germline V gene encodes CDR1 SGHDT and CDR2 YYEEEE. In nucleotides, the CDR3 is TGTGCCAGCAGCCCCCCAGGGACAGGGGGCTCCTACGAGCAGTACTTC. It is translated as CASSPPGTGGSYEQYF.

This clonotype was seen many times. The genes are TRBV19 and TRBJ2-1; 9 nucleotides match TRBD1. This CDR3 region has 18 residues. V dropped 7 bases and J dropped 7; count of bases not matched to a gene: 20. Germline-derived CDR1 and CDR2 are LNHDA and SQIVND (reference sequence). This CDR3 reads CASTPDRGVSVLVNEQFF. CDR3 coding DNA: TGTGCCAGTACCCCGGACAGGGGAGTATCAGTGTTGGTAAATGAGCAGTTCTTC.

This clonotype came up a few times. The gene calls are TRBV28 and TRBJ2-7; no clear D gene. The CDR3 loop spans 11 amino acids. CDR1 and CDR2 (germline): MDHEN, SYDVKM. The V end was cut by 4 bases, the J end by 7 bases, with 8 bases between. In DNA, the CDR3 is TGTGCCAGCAGTTCGTCGACAGAGCAGTACTTC. The encoded protein is CASSSSTEQYF. Full variable domain (rest looked up from reference TRBV28 and TRBJ2-7): DVKVTQSSRYLVKRTGEKVFLECVQDMDHENMFWYRQDPGLGLRLIYFSYDVKMKEKGDIPEGYSVSREKKERFSLILESASTNQTSMYLCASSSSTEQYFGPGTRLTVT.